This TCR beta chain was captured in a study of shared clonotypes between healthy human individuals. Donors, healthy HIV-negative adults, lacked recent acute infections or vaccinations. Everyone who donated was a Caucasian adult who lived in Nashville, Tennessee. Produced via immunoSEQ multiplex PCR; TCRdb's table is partial and in-frame only. The table has about 1.5 million clones, more than 95% seen once. Losses at the gene ends were 0 bases for V and 4 bases for J; bases not matched to a gene: 8. The V gene's germline CDR1 is SGHNT and CDR2 YYREEE (reference sequence). This CDR3 contains 16 residues.

The TCR was taken from a man aged 25 to 45 in good health. The chain recombines TRBV5-4 with TRBJ2-7, with 9 positions matching TRBD2. The sequenced sample consisted of naive CD4+ T cells sorted from blood. Subset defined: CD45RA+ positively selected. CDR3 loop: CASSLAGRAGGYEQYF. In nucleotides, the CDR3 is TGTGCCAGCAGCTTGGCCGGTCGGGCGGGAGGGTACGAGCAGTACTTC.